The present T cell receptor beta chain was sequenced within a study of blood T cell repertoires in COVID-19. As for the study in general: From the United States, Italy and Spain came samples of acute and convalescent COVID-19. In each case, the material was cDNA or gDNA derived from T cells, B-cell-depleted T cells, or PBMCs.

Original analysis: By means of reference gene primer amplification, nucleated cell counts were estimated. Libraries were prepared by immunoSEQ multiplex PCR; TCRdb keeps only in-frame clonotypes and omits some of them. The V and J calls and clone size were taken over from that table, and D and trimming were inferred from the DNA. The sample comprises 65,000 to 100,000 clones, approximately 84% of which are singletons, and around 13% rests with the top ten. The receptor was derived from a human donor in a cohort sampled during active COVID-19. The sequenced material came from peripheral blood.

The CDR3 sequence is CASTRGLNTEAFF. The CDR3 bases are TGTGCCAGTACAAGGGGGCTGAACACTGAAGCTTTCTTT. The gene calls are TRBV12-3 or TRBV12-4 and TRBJ1-1, with 7 nucleotides matching TRBD1. This CDR3 contains 13 residues. Trimming removed 9 bases from V and 0 bases from J; junction bases left unmatched: 4.